This T cell receptor beta chain derives from a study of cytomegalovirus exposure and HLA in healthy donors. Overall study findings and caveats: A list of approximately 150 TCR beta chains associated with cytomegalovirus was given.

Here immunoSEQ multiplex PCR was the method, and the copy in TCRdb shows in-frame clones only, minus some. This table holds 95,000 to 150,000 clones, about nine tenths found once. With regard to this clone: Its antigen is unidentified.

The ends lost 6 bases at V and 3 bases at J; junction bases unmatched: 10. Germline V gene lookup returns CDR1 LNHDA and CDR2 SQIVND (reference sequence). This CDR3 spans 15 amino acids. The rearrangement links TRBV19 to TRBJ2-7; 8 positions match TRBD1. The clonotype originates from a young woman in good health and CMV-seronegative. Sequenced material: PBMCs. CDR3 amino acids: CASRGRTGSHYEQYF. For the CDR3, the DNA is TGTGCCAGTAGGGGGCGGACAGGGTCCCACTACGAGCAGTACTTC.